Listed here are 8 T cell receptor beta chains from one sample, sequenced in a study of T cell responses to AZD1222 COVID-19 vaccine (dated by TCRdb to the early 2020s). The sample's time point label is to be understood as: about 28 days (+/-7) after the second vaccine dose. Libraries came from the immunoSEQ multiplex PCR assay. The table was pulled from immuneACCESS by TCRdb, which kept in-frame rearrangements only. Such tables lose some clones; where checked, under half of the loss comes from unresolved V genes, and the rest has no known cause. Present in this sample are around 96,000 clones, approximately 90% of which were seen just once. In total, the top ten clones hold around 10% of the sample. Specimen: peripheral blood, collected 28 days after the second AZD1222 dose. The origin of the receptors is an adult who received the AZD1222 COVID-19 vaccine.

Judged by abundance, this clone is medium-sized. This rearrangement joins TRBV6-5 to TRBJ2-7; 7 bases agree with TRBD1. Germline V gene lookup returns CDR1 MNHEY and CDR2 SVGAGI. This CDR3 comprises 14 residues. Germline trimming cut 4 bases from V and 2 bases from J; bases unmatched to any gene: 5. The CDR3 region has the DNA TGTGCCAGCAGTTCCCGGGACAGTCCCTACGAGCAGTACTTC. It encodes CASSSRDSPYEQYF.

This rearrangement joins TRBV7-2 to TRBJ1-2; 9 bases fit TRBD1. CDR1 SGHTA and CDR2 FQGNSA come from the germline V gene. The CDR3 is made up of 15 amino acids. The trim removed 5 bases at V and 6 bases at J, leaving 10 bases unmatched. The CDR3 DNA sequence: TGTGCCAGCAGCCGGGACAGGGTCGCTTTGGATGGCTACACCTTC. Amino acid sequence: CASSRDRVALDGYTF.

The sample holds one count of this clone. V and J are TRBV10-1 and TRBJ1-3; D is uncertain. Trimming pared 4 bases from V and 0 bases from J, leaving 7 bases between. The CDR3 loop spans 14 amino acids. Per the germline V gene, CDR1 is WNHNN and CDR2 is SYGVQD (reference sequence). CDR3 sequence: CASSAGSSGNTIYF. DNA of the CDR3: TGCGCCAGCAGTGCCGGTAGCTCTGGAAACACCATATATTTT.

This clone was detected only a few times. V usage is TRBV2 and J usage is TRBJ2-1, with 9 bases identical to TRBD1. The CDR3 is made up of 12 amino acids. V was clipped by 11 bases and J by 8 bases; unmatched bases: 7. Germline CDR1 is SNHLY and CDR2 is FYNNEI. CDR3 protein: CASRDRGDEQFF. The CDR3 nucleotides are TGTGCCTCTCGAGACAGGGGGGATGAGCAGTTCTTC.

This chain links TRBV18 with TRBJ1-4; D not certain. The V gene lost 3 bases and the J gene lost 8 bases, with 10 bases spanning the gap. Germline V gene lookup returns CDR1 KGHSH and CDR2 LQKENI. The CDR3 has 13 residues. The CDR3 nucleotides are TGTGCCAGCTCACCGGGTGTAGGGGAAAAACTGTTTTTT. This translates into CASSPGVGEKLFF.

This clone was seen only once. The V gene is TRBV28, the J gene TRBJ2-1; TRBD2 matches 8 bases. The CDR3 has 17 residues. CDR1 is MDHEN, CDR2 SYDVKM, per germline. The trim removed 2 bases at V and 5 bases at J, leaving 11 bases unmatched. The CDR3, as DNA: TGTGCCAGCAGTTTAAGTGGAACTAGCGGCTATCACAATGAGCAGTTCTTC. This codes for CASSLSGTSGYHNEQFF.

The gene calls are TRBV18 and TRBJ2-3; unclear D gene. The V end lost 1 base, the J end lost 3 bases, and 5 bases lay between the germline ends. The CDR3 is 13 amino acids. CDR1 is KGHSH and CDR2 is LQKENI in the germline V gene. This CDR3 reads CASSPRGTDTQYF. CDR3 DNA sequence: TGTGCCAGCTCACCACGGGGTACAGATACGCAGTATTTT.

The J gene is TRBJ1-4, the V gene TRBV5-1; D remains unclear. CDR1 is SGHRS and CDR2 is YFSETQ in the germline V gene. This CDR3 is built from 15 residues. The V end lost 2 bases, the J end lost 3 bases, and 11 bases lay between the germline ends. CDR3 bases: TGCGCCAGCAGCTTTTATAGAGACCCTAATGAAAAACTGTTTTTT. The encoded protein is CASSFYRDPNEKLFF.